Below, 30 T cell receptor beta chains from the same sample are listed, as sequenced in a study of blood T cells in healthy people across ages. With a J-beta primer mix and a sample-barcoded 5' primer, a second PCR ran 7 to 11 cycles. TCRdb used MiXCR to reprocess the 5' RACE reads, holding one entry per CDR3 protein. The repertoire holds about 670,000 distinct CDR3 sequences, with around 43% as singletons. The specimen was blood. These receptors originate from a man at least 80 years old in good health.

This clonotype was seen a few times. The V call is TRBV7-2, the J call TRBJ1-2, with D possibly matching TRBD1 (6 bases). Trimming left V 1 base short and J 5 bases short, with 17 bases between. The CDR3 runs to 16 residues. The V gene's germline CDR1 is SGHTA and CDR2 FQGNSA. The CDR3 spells CASSLGGGGPPYGYTF. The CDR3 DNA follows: TGTGCCAGCAGCTTAGGTGGGGGCGGGCCCCCTTATGGCTACACCTTC.

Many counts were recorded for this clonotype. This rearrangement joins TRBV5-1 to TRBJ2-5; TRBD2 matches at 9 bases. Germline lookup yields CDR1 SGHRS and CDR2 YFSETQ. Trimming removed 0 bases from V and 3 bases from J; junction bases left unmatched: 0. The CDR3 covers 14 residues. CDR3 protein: CASSLGTSEETQYF. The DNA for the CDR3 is TGCGCCAGCAGCTTGGGGACTAGCGAAGAGACCCAGTACTTC.

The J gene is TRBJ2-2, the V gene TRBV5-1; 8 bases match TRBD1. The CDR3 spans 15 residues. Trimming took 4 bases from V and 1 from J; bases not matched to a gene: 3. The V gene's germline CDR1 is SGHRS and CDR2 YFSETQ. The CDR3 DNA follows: TGCGCCAGCAGCCCAGACAGGGGGAACACCGGGGAGCTGTTTTTT. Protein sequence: CASSPDRGNTGELFF.

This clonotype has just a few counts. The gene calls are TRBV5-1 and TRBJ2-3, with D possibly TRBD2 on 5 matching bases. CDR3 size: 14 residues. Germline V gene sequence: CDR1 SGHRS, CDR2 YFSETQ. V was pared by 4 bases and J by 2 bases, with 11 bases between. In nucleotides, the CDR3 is TGCGCCAGCAGCGCCCTAGCAACCACAGATACGCAGTATTTT. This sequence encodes CASSALATTDTQYF.

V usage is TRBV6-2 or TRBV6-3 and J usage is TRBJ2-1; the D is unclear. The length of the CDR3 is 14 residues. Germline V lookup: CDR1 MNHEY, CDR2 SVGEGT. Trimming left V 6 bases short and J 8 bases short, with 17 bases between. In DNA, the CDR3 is TGTGCCAGCAGCCCCGATCCAAGTTTCTATGAGCAGTTCTTC. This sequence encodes CASSPDPSFYEQFF.

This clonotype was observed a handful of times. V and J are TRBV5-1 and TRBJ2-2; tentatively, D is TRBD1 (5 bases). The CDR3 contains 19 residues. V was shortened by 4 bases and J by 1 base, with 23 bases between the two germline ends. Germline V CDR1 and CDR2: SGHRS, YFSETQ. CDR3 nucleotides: TGCGCCAGCAGCCGAGGCGAAATGATAGACAGCTGGAACACCGGGGAGCTGTTTTTT. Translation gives CASSRGEMIDSWNTGELFF. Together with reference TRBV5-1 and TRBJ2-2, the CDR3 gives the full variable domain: KAGVTQTPRYLIKTRGQQVTLSCSPISGHRSVSWYQQTPGQGLQFLFEYFSETQRNKGNFPGRFSGRQFSNSRSEMNVSTLELGDSALYLCASSRGEMIDSWNTGELFFGEGSRLTVL.

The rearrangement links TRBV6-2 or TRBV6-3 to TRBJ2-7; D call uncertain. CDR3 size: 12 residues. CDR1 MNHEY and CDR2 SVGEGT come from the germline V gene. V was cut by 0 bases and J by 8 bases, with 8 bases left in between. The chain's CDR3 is CASSYSITQQYF. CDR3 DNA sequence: TGTGCCAGCAGTTACTCGATTACCCAGCAGTACTTC.

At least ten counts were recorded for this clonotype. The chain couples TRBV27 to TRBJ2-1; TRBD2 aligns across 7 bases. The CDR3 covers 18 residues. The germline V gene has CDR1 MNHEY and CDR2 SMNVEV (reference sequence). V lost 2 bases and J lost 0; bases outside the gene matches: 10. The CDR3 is CASSLHSLAESSYNEQFF. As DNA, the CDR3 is TGTGCCAGCAGTTTACATTCGCTAGCGGAAAGCTCCTACAATGAGCAGTTCTTC.

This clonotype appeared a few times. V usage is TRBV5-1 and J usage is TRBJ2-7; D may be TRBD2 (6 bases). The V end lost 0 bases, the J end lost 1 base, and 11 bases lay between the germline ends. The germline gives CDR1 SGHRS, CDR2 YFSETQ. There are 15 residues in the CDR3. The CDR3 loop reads CASSLGSGPSYEQYF. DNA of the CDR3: TGCGCCAGCAGCTTGGGTAGCGGACCTTCCTACGAGCAGTACTTC.

In nucleotides, the CDR3 is TGCAGTGCTAGAGATCGAACGGGCGGATGGCTTCGGCAGTTCTTC. It is translated as CSARDRTGGWLRQFF. The chain has TRBV20-1 and TRBJ2-1, with unresolved D. Germline assignment: CDR1 DFQATT and CDR2 SNEGSKA (reference sequence). V shed 0 bases and J shed 12 bases, with 21 bases lying between them. The CDR3 totals 15 residues.

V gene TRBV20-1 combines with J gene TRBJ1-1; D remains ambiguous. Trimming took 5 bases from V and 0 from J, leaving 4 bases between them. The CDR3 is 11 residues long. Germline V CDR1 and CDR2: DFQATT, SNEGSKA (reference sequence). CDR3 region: CSAQLNTEAFF. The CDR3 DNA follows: TGCAGTGCTCAATTGAACACTGAAGCTTTCTTT.

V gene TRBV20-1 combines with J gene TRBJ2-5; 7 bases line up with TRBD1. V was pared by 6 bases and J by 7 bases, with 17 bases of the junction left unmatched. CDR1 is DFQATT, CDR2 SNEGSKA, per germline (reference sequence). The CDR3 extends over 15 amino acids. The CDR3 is CSAHGKTGPKGTQYF. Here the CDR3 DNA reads TGCAGTGCACACGGCAAGACAGGGCCCAAGGGGACCCAGTACTTC.

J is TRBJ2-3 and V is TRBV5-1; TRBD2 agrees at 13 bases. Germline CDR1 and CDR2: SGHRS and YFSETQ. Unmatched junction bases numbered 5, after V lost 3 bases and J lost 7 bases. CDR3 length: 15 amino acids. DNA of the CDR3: TGCGCCAGCAGCTACGGACTAGCGGGAGATTATACGCAGTATTTT. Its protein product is CASSYGLAGDYTQYF.

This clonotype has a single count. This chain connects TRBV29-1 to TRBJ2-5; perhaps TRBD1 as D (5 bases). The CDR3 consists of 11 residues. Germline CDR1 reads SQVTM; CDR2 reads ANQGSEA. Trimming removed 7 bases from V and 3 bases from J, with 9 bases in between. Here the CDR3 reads CSAGHKETQYF. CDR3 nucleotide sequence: TGCAGCGCCGGACACAAAGAGACCCAGTACTTC. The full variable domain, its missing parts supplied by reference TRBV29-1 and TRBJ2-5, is SAVISQKPSRDICQRGTSLTIQCQVDSQVTMMFWYRQQPGQSLTLIATANQGSEATYESGFVIDKFPISRPNLTFSTLTVSNMSPEDSSIYLCSAGHKETQYFGPGTRLLVL.

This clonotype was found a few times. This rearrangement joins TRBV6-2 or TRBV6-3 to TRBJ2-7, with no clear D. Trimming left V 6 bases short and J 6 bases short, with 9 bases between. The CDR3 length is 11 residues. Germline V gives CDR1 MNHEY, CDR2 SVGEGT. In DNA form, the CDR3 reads TGTGCCAGCAGGCTGAGTGGCGAGCAGTACTTC. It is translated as CASRLSGEQYF.

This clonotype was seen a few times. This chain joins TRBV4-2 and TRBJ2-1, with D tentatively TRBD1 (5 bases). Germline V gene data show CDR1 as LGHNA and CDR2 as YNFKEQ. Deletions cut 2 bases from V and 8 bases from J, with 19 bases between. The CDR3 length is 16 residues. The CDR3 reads CASSQNWLGEGDEQFF. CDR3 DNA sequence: TGTGCCAGCAGCCAAAACTGGCTAGGGGAAGGGGATGAGCAGTTCTTC.

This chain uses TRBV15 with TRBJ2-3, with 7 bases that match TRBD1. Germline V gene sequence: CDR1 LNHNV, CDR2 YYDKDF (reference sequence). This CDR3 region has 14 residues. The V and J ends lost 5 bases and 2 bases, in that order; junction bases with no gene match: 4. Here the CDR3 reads CATSLGTVTDTQYF. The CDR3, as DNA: TGTGCCACCAGCCTCGGGACAGTCACAGATACGCAGTATTTT.

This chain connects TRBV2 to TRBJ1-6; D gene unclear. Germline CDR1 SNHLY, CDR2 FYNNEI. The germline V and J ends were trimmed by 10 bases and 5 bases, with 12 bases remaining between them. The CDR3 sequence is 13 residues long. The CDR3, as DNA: TGTGCCATCGGGGAGGTCGATAATTCACCCCTCCACTTT. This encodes CAIGEVDNSPLHF. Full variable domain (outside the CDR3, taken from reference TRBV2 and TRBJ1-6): EPEVTQTPSHQVTQMGQEVILRCVPISNHLYFYWYRQILGQKVEFLVSFYNNEISEKSEIFDDQFSVERPDGSNFTLKIRSTKLEDSAMYFCAIGEVDNSPLHFGNGTRLTVT.

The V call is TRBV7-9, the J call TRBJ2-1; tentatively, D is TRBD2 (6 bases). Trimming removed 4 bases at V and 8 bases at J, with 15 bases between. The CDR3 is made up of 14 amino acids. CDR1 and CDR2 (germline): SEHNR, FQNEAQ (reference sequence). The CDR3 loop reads CASSSALARYEQFF. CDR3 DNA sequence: TGTGCCAGCAGCTCCGCCCTAGCGAGGTATGAGCAGTTCTTC.

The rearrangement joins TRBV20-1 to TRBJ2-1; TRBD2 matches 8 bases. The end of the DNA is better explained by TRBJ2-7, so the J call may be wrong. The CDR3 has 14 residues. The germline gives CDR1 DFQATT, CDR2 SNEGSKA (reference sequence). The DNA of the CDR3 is TGCAGACTTGAAAGCGGGAGCTCCTACAATGAGCAGTACTTC. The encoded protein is CRLESGSSYNEQYF.

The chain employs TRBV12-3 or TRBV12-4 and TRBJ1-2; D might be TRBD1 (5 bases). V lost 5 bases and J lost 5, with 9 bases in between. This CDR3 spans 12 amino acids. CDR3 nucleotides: TGTGCCAGCAGTGGAGGGGTGTATGGCTACACCTTC. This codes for CASSGGVYGYTF.

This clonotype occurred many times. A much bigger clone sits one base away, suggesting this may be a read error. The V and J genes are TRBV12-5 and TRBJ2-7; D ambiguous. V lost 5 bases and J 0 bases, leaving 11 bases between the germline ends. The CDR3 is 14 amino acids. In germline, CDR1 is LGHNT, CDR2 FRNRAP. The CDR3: CASGVLPDSYEQYF. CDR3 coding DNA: TGTGCTAGTGGTGTGTTGCCCGACTCCTACGAGCAGTACTTC.

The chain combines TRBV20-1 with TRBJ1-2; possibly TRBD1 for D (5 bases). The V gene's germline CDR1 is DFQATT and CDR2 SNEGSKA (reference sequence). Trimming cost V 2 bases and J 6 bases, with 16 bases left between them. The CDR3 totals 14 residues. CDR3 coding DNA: TGCAGTGCTAGATCCGGGGGAGGGGAGCATGGCTACACCTTC. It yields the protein CSARSGGGEHGYTF.

CDR3 in amino acids: CASTLPEPGNTIYF. The CDR3 region has the DNA TGTGCCAGCACCTTACCGGAGCCTGGAAACACCATATATTTT. The V call is TRBV6-2 or TRBV6-3, the J call TRBJ1-3; the D is unclear. The CDR3 is made up of 14 amino acids. Germline lookup yields CDR1 MNHEY and CDR2 SVGEGT. V dropped 7 bases and J dropped 2 bases, with 12 bases sitting between them.

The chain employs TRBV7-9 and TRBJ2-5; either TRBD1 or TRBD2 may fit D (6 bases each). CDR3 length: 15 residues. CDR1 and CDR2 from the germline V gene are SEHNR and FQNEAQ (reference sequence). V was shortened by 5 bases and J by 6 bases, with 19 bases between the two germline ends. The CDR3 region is CASSLAGEEAQTQYF. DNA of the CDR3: TGTGCCAGCAGCCTCGCAGGGGAGGAGGCCCAGACCCAGTACTTC.

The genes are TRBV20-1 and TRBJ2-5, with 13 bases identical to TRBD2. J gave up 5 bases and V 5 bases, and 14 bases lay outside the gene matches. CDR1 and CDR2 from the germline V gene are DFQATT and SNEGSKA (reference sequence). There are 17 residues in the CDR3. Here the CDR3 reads CSAGAGTSGAQRETQYF. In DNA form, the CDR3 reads TGCAGTGCTGGAGCGGGGACTAGCGGGGCCCAGCGGGAGACCCAGTACTTC.

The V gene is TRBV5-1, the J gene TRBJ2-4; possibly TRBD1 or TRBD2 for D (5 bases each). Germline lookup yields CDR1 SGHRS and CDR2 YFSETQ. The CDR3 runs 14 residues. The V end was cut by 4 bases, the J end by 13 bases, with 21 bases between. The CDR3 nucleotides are TGCGCCAGCAGCGTGGGTGAGGGTCTGGGGGAGCAGTACTTC. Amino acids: CASSVGEGLGEQYF.

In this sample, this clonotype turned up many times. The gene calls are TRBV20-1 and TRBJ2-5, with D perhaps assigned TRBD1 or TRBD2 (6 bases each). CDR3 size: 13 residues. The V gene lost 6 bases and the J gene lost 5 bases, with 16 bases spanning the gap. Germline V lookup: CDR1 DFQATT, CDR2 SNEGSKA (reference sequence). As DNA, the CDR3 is TGCAGTGCCATGAGGGGGGCGGGGGAGACCCAGTACTTC. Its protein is CSAMRGAGETQYF.

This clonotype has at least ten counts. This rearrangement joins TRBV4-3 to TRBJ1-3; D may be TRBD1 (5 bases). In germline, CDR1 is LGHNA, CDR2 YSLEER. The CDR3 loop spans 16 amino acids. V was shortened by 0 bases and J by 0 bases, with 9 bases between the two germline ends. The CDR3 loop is CASSQEAGNSGNTIYF. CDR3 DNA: TGCGCCAGCAGCCAAGAGGCAGGGAACTCTGGAAACACCATATATTTT.

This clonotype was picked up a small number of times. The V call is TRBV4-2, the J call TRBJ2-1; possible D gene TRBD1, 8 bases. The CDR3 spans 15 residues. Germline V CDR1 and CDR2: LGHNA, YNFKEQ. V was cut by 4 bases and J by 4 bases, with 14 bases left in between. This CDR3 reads CASSLNRGGYNEQFF. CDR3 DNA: TGTGCCAGCAGCCTAAACAGGGGGGGGTACAATGAGCAGTTCTTC.